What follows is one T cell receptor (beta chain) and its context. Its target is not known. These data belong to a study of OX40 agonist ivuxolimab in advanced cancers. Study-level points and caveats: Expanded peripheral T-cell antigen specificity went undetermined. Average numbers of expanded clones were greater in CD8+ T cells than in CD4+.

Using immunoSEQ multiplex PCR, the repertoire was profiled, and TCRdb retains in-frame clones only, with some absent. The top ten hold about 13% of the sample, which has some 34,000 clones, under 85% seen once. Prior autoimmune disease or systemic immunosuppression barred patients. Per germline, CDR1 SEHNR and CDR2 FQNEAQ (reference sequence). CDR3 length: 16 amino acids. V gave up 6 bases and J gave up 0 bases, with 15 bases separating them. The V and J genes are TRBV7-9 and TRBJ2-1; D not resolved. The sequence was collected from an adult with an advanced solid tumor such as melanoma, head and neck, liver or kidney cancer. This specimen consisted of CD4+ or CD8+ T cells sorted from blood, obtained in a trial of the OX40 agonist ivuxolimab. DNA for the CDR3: TGTGCCAGCAGTCCCCTAGGGCTGGGCTCCTACAATGAGCAGTTCTTC. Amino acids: CASSPLGLGSYNEQFF.